A single sample gave rise to the 24 T cell receptor beta chains below, sequenced in a study of long-term antiretroviral therapy in people with HIV (dated 2022 in TCRdb). The immunoSEQ hsTCRB v3.0 assay was used at survey level resolution for TRB variable region sequencing. Entries here come from immuneACCESS through TCRdb and include only in-frame sequences with V and J called. Some clones fail to appear in such tables; in the studies checked, an unresolved V gene covers under half of the shortfall, and the cause of the remainder is unknown. The sample table contains around 8,000 clones; only one count was recorded for roughly 84% of them. Of the sample, around 9.3% is held by the ten largest clones. This material consisted of unsorted PBMCs, taken 0.3 years before starting antiretroviral therapy. The source of these receptors is a man aged 25 to 40 with HIV.

The chain links TRBV4-1 to TRBJ2-7; TRBD2 aligns across 10 bases. With V trimmed by 0 bases and J by 2 bases, 7 bases remained unmatched. Germline V lookup: CDR1 MGHRA, CDR2 YSYEKL. This CDR3 region has 17 residues. The CDR3 protein is CASSQENIAGGPYEQYF. The CDR3 DNA reads as TGCGCCAGCAGCCAAGAGAACATAGCGGGGGGCCCCTACGAGCAGTACTTC.

This CDR3 is CASSLAIGTIGTEAFF. The DNA of the CDR3 is TGTGCCAGCAGCTTAGCGATAGGGACAATTGGCACTGAAGCTTTCTTT. The chain employs TRBV7-9 and TRBJ1-1; D is possibly TRBD1 (6 bases). The CDR3 has 16 amino acids. V lost 0 bases to trimming and J lost 4 bases, with 15 bases between them. The germline V gene has CDR1 SEHNR and CDR2 FQNEAQ (reference sequence).

This clone is a singleton in its sample. The CDR3: CASRDIAGGRPNEQFF. CDR3 bases: TGTGCCAGCAGGGATATAGCGGGAGGCCGACCCAATGAGCAGTTCTTC. The chain links TRBV2 to TRBJ2-1, with TRBD2 matching 10 bases. The junction had 11 bases not matched to a gene; V was cut back by 6 bases and J by 6 bases. The germline V gene has CDR1 SNHLY and CDR2 FYNNEI. The CDR3 has 16 residues.

The chain uses TRBV30 and TRBJ2-6; D uncertain. This CDR3 comprises 17 residues. Germline lookup yields CDR1 GTSNPN and CDR2 SVGIG (reference sequence). V lost 2 bases and J 0 bases, leaving 14 bases between the germline ends. This CDR3 reads CAWSWTVGYSGANVLTF. The DNA of the CDR3 is TGTGCCTGGAGTTGGACCGTAGGATACTCTGGGGCCAACGTCCTGACTTTC.

V gene TRBV27 combines with J gene TRBJ1-1; TRBD1 aligns across 8 bases. Trimming removed 6 bases from V and 1 base from J; junction bases left unmatched: 10. CDR1 is MNHEY, CDR2 SMNVEV, per germline (reference sequence). This CDR3 has 16 residues. The CDR3 sequence is CASSRETGEGNTEAFF. CDR3 nucleotide sequence: TGTGCCAGCAGCCGAGAGACAGGGGAAGGGAACACTGAAGCTTTCTTT.

This chain connects TRBV5-4 to TRBJ1-2, with D unresolved. The V end was cut by 2 bases, the J end by 7 bases, with 12 bases between. Germline V gives CDR1 SGHNT, CDR2 YYREEE (reference sequence). This CDR3 spans 13 amino acids. CDR3 amino acids: CASSFVRQGGYTF. The DNA of the CDR3 is TGTGCCAGCAGCTTTGTCAGACAAGGTGGCTACACCTTC.

The CDR3 protein is CASSSTGGPSDAPLHF. CDR3 sequence (DNA): TGTGCCAGCAGCTCGACAGGGGGCCCTTCTGATGCACCCCTCCACTTT. This chain links TRBV7-8 with TRBJ1-6; 10 bases match TRBD1. The germline gives CDR1 SGHVS, CDR2 FQNEAQ. V was pared by 4 bases and J by 11 bases, with 11 bases of the junction left unmatched. This CDR3 has 16 amino acids.

The chain has TRBV14 and TRBJ1-2; no definite D call. Trimming stripped 1 base from V and 5 bases from J, with 14 bases between. This CDR3 spans 15 amino acids. Looked up from germline, CDR1 is SGHDN and CDR2 is FVKESK. CDR3 DNA sequence: TGTGCCAGCAGCCAAGTGGGAGGACGGAGTTATGGCTACACCTTC. Protein sequence: CASSQVGGRSYGYTF.

The CDR3 sequence is CASSPPGGGNSPLHF. In DNA, the CDR3 is TGTGCCAGCAGCCCGCCAGGGGGCGGCAATTCACCCCTCCACTTT. The chain recombines TRBV7-2 with TRBJ1-6; 8 bases line up with TRBD1. J gave up 7 bases and V 5 bases, and 7 bases lay outside the gene matches. The length of the CDR3 is 15 residues. Germline lookup yields CDR1 SGHTA and CDR2 FQGNSA.

The V and J genes are TRBV28 and TRBJ2-3; D might be TRBD1 or TRBD2, each matching 5 bases. Looked up from germline, CDR1 is MDHEN and CDR2 is SYDVKM. The CDR3 sequence is 13 residues long. V shed 3 bases and J shed 10 bases, with 14 bases lying between them. The DNA of the CDR3 is TGTGCCAGCAGTTTCCCGGGACCTGGATCGCAGTATTTT. This encodes CASSFPGPGSQYF. The full variable domain, with the rest looked up from reference TRBV28 and TRBJ2-3, is DVKVTQSSRYLVKRTGEKVFLECVQDMDHENMFWYRQDPGLGLRLIYFSYDVKMKEKGDIPEGYSVSREKKERFSLILESASTNQTSMYLCASSFPGPGSQYFGPGTRLTVL.

The rearrangement joins TRBV7-2 to TRBJ2-3, with TRBD1 matching over 9 bases. Germline V gene sequence: CDR1 SGHTA, CDR2 FQGNSA. The CDR3 covers 15 residues. V lost 1 base to trimming and J lost 4 bases; unmatched junction nucleotides: 3. The CDR3, as DNA: TGTGCCAGCAGCTTAGGGGGACAGGGATCAGATACGCAGTATTTT. It codes for CASSLGGQGSDTQYF. Using reference TRBV7-2 and TRBJ2-3 for the parts outside the CDR3, the full variable domain is GAGVSQSPSNKVTEKGKDVELRCDPISGHTALYWYRQSLGQGLEFLIYFQGNSAPDKSGLPSDRFSAERTGGSVSTLTIQRTQQEDSAVYLCASSLGGQGSDTQYFGPGTRLTVL.

V and J are TRBV2 and TRBJ2-3, with 11 bases matching TRBD2. After removal of 6 bases from V and 3 bases from J, the junction contained 2 bases not matched to a gene. The germline CDR1 and CDR2 sequences are SNHLY and FYNNEI. This CDR3 has 14 residues. CDR3 loop: CASRLAGDTDTQYF. The CDR3 region has the DNA TGTGCCAGCAGACTAGCGGGGGATACAGATACGCAGTATTTT.

The chain joins TRBV6-5 to TRBJ1-1; 12 bases map to TRBD1. The CDR3 sequence is 15 residues long. The germline CDR1 and CDR2 sequences are MNHEY and SVGAGI. With 7 bases clipped from V and 5 bases from J, the junction kept 8 bases outside the gene matches. CDR3 coding DNA: TGTGCCAGCATCCCCGGGACAGGGGGCACGACTGAAGCTTTCTTT. This encodes CASIPGTGGTTEAFF.

A few counts support this clone. The V gene is TRBV7-2, the J gene TRBJ1-1; D uncertain. The ends were cut back, 6 bases at V and 1 base at J, with 9 bases in the middle. Germline loops: CDR1 SGHTA, CDR2 FQGNSA. The CDR3 loop spans 13 amino acids. Here the CDR3 reads CASSRNTNTEAFF. Here the CDR3 DNA reads TGTGCCAGCAGTCGGAACACGAACACTGAAGCTTTCTTT.

The J gene is TRBJ2-5, the V gene TRBV28, with D possibly matching TRBD2 (6 bases). The germline CDR1 and CDR2 sequences are MDHEN and SYDVKM. V was pared by 6 bases and J by 4 bases, with 15 bases between. The CDR3 loop spans 14 amino acids. CDR3 in DNA: TGTGCCAGCAGGTCGGGGACTGCGGGAGAGACCCAGTACTTC. Its translation: CASRSGTAGETQYF. Filled out from reference TRBV28 and TRBJ2-5, the complete variable domain reads DVKVTQSSRYLVKRTGEKVFLECVQDMDHENMFWYRQDPGLGLRLIYFSYDVKMKEKGDIPEGYSVSREKKERFSLILESASTNQTSMYLCASRSGTAGETQYFGPGTRLLVL.

The genes are TRBV13 and TRBJ1-1; 11 nucleotides match TRBD1. Germline-derived CDR1 and CDR2 are PRHDT and FYEKMQ (reference sequence). V shed 5 bases, J shed 8 bases, and the junction held 4 bases outside the gene matches. The CDR3 has 13 amino acids. The CDR3 protein is CASSGTGGVEAFF. CDR3 in DNA: TGTGCCAGCAGCGGGACAGGGGGTGTGGAAGCTTTCTTT.

The V call is TRBV10-2, the J call TRBJ2-3; TRBD2 might be the D (5 bases). This CDR3 has 14 residues. Germline lookup yields CDR1 WSHSY and CDR2 SAAADI. V lost 2 bases to trimming and J lost 0 bases, with 6 bases between them. The CDR3 is CASSELASTDTQYF. The CDR3 nucleotides are TGCGCCAGCAGTGAGCTAGCTAGCACAGATACGCAGTATTTT.

This clone turned up a few times. V and J are TRBV28 and TRBJ1-2; TRBD1 agrees at 8 bases. CDR1 is MDHEN, CDR2 SYDVKM, per germline. This CDR3 region has 15 residues. J lost 4 bases, V lost 4 bases, and 8 bases had no gene match. The CDR3 here is CASSWVRGQFYGYTF. The DNA for the CDR3 is TGTGCCAGCAGTTGGGTCAGGGGGCAATTCTATGGCTACACCTTC.

The chain has TRBV5-4 and TRBJ1-2; TRBD1 aligns across 9 bases. This CDR3 comprises 14 residues. V gave up 5 bases and J gave up 4 bases; unmatched junction bases: 6. The germline gives CDR1 SGHNT, CDR2 YYREEE (reference sequence). The DNA of the CDR3 is TGTGCCAGCAGTACCGGGACAGGGCGCTATGGCTACACCTTC. This translates into CASSTGTGRYGYTF.

This chain uses TRBV4-3 with TRBJ1-3; D not resolved. V lost 0 bases, J lost 0 bases, and 6 bases lay in between. The CDR3 loop spans 15 amino acids. Per the germline V gene, CDR1 is LGHNA and CDR2 is YSLEER. As DNA, the CDR3 is TGCGCCAGCAGCCAAGACAGGTTCTCTGGAAACACCATATATTTT. Residues: CASSQDRFSGNTIYF.

The chain recombines TRBV9 with TRBJ1-3; D is possibly TRBD1 (5 bases). Germline CDR1 reads SGDLS; CDR2 reads YYNGEE. The CDR3 contains 13 residues. The V and J ends lost 7 bases and 4 bases respectively, with 12 bases between them. The CDR3 is CASCRDSGNTIYF. Written as DNA, the CDR3 is TGTGCCAGCTGCAGGGACTCCGGAAACACCATATATTTT.

This clone was counted once. The chain joins TRBV9 to TRBJ1-4; D is uncertain. The CDR3 covers 15 residues. The germline V gene has CDR1 SGDLS and CDR2 YYNGEE. The V end lost 2 bases, the J end lost 0 bases, and 8 bases lay between the germline ends. This CDR3 reads CASSVTLATNEKLFF. In nucleotides, the CDR3 is TGTGCCAGCAGCGTCACTCTTGCAACTAATGAAAAACTGTTTTTT.

This sequence joins TRBV6-1 and TRBJ2-3; D not certain. The germline gives CDR1 MNHNS, CDR2 SASEGT. The CDR3 sequence is 11 residues long. Trimming cost V 6 bases and J 8 bases, with 9 bases left between them. Here the CDR3 DNA reads TGTGCCAGCAGGGCCATAGGTACGCAGTATTTT. Translated: CASRAIGTQYF.

The J gene is TRBJ1-1, the V gene TRBV6-1; TRBD1 aligns across 11 bases. Germline loops: CDR1 MNHNS, CDR2 SASEGT. The CDR3 is made up of 13 amino acids. Losses at the gene ends were 6 bases for V and 11 bases for J; bases not matched to a gene: 8. The CDR3 sequence: CASSPARDRGAFF. The CDR3 nucleotides are TGTGCCAGCAGCCCGGCCCGGGACAGGGGGGCTTTCTTT.